This note documents a single TCR beta chain sequence. This entry comes from a study of blood T cells in healthy people across ages. The length of the CDR3 is 16 residues. Germline V gene sequence: CDR1 LGHNA, CDR2 YSLEER. Trimming removed 0 bases from V and 3 bases from J, with 12 bases in between. Sample-barcoded 5' priming and a J-beta primer mix drove a second PCR of roughly 7 to 11 cycles. Each CDR3 protein is one row after TCRdb ran MiXCR on the 5' RACE reads. The sample carries about a million distinct CDR3 sequences, approximately 38% recorded once. The chain uses TRBV4-3 and TRBJ2-4; unclear D gene. This receptor was obtained from a man younger than 35 in good health. The sample consisted of blood. The CDR3 sequence is CASSQDVGRFKNIQYF. CDR3 coding DNA: TGCGCCAGCAGCCAAGATGTGGGCAGATTCAAAAACATTCAGTACTTC.